A selection of T cell receptor beta chains follows, all from one sample in a study of blood T cell repertoires in COVID-19. The repertoire was sequenced with immunoSEQ multiplex PCR; TCRdb's copy has only in-frame clones and lacks some. The sample holds about 300,000 clones, around 92% seen once. Sequencing was done on a sample of PBMCs or T cells enriched from blood (not recorded which). These receptors all stem from a woman between 45 and 60 years old who had been exposed to COVID-19. The CDR3 runs from the conserved cysteine through the conserved F or W. D genes are given only for firm matches. Only some rows state a clone size, as once, few, many or a class for expanded clones.

j_call,clone_size,v_call,d_call,cdr3_nt,cdr3_aa
TRBJ2-5,NA,TRBV2,TRBD1,TGTGCCAGCAGGACCTCAGGGGGCACTCGGGAGACCCAGTACTTC,CASRTSGGTRETQYF
TRBJ2-7,NA,TRBV25-1,NA,TGTGCCAGCAGTGAACAGGGATACGAGCAGTACTTC,CASSEQGYEQYF
TRBJ1-1,NA,TRBV7-2,NA,TGTGCCAGCAGCCCCTGGACAGACACGTTGAACACTGAAGCTTTCTTT,CASSPWTDTLNTEAFF
TRBJ2-1,NA,TRBV6-2/TRBV6-3,TRBD2,TGTGCCAGCAGTTACCGAGCGGGGGGCTCTCACAATGAGCAGTTCTTC,CASSYRAGGSHNEQFF
TRBJ1-1,NA,TRBV6-5,NA,TGTGCCAGCCGGGGGTGGGATGAAGCTTTCTTT,CASRGWDEAFF
TRBJ1-5,NA,TRBV27,NA,TGTGCCAGCAGTTTAAGAGGCAGGACAAATAGCAATCAGCCCCAGCATTTT,CASSLRGRTNSNQPQHF
TRBJ2-7,NA,TRBV5-1,NA,TGCGCCAGCAGCTTGGCGTCTTCCCGCTACGAGCAGTACTTC,CASSLASSRYEQYF
TRBJ2-7,NA,TRBV5-1,NA,TGCGCCAGCAGCTCTCCTCGTTTGGGCGGACTGTCCGAGCAGTACTTC,CASSSPRLGGLSEQYF
TRBJ1-4,NA,TRBV30,NA,TGTGCCTGGACGGGTCCAACTAATGAAAAACTGTTTTTT,CAWTGPTNEKLFF
TRBJ1-2,NA,TRBV5-1,NA,TGCGCCAGCAGCTTGGTGGAGGGATGGGATGGCTACACCTTC,CASSLVEGWDGYTF
TRBJ1-5,once,TRBV3-1/TRBV3-2,TRBD1,TGTGCCAGCAGCCAGGGGACAGAAAATCAGCCCCAGCATTTT,CASSQGTENQPQHF
TRBJ2-7,few,TRBV29-1,TRBD2,TGCAGCGTCGGTAGCGGGGGGGCCAACGAGCAGTACTTC,CSVGSGGANEQYF
TRBJ2-4,NA,TRBV28,NA,TGTGCCAGCAGTAATCCTGGACTCAAACTAGCCAAAAACATTCAGTACTTC,CASSNPGLKLAKNIQYF
TRBJ1-1,NA,TRBV10-3,NA,TGTGCCATCACGGTACAGGCTAACACTGAAGCTTTCTTT,CAITVQANTEAFF
TRBJ2-1,NA,TRBV19,TRBD2,TGTGCCAGTAGTAGGAGGACTAGCGGGGGTGTCTACAATGAGCAGTTCTTC,CASSRRTSGGVYNEQFF
TRBJ1-1,NA,TRBV5-1,TRBD1,TGCGCCAGCAGCTTGGCAGGGTCAGGGGGAAACACTGAAGCTTTCTTT,CASSLAGSGGNTEAFF
TRBJ1-3,NA,TRBV28,TRBD1,TGTGCCAGCAGTTCCGGACAGGGGGCTAGGTCCGGAAACACCATATATTTT,CASSSGQGARSGNTIYF
TRBJ1-5,NA,TRBV10-3,NA,TGTGCCATCAGCTCGAGGGAAAATCAGCCCCAGCATTTT,CAISSRENQPQHF
TRBJ1-2,NA,TRBV11-2,NA,TGTGCCAGCAGCTTAGACATCCCCCATAACTATGGCTACACCTTC,CASSLDIPHNYGYTF
TRBJ2-2,NA,TRBV7-6,TRBD2,TGTGCCAGCAGCCGAAATTTACTAGCGGGGGGTGACACCGGGGAGCTGTTTTTT,CASSRNLLAGGDTGELFF
TRBJ1-5,NA,TRBV2,TRBD1,TGTGCCAGCATGGACAGGCCACGGGAGGGTCAGCCCCAGCATTTT,CASMDRPREGQPQHF
TRBJ2-1,NA,TRBV7-4,TRBD1,TGTGCCAGCAGCGGGGGGACAGGGGGCCGCCGGCCGCAGTTCTTC,CASSGGTGGRRPQFF
TRBJ2-5,NA,TRBV5-4,NA,TGTGCCAGCAGCCCAGAATGGCAAGAGACCCAGTACTTC,CASSPEWQETQYF
TRBJ2-5,NA,TRBV3-1/TRBV3-2,TRBD1,TGTGCCAGCAGCCAAGAGACAGGGTGGAGAGAGACCCAGTACTTC,CASSQETGWRETQYF
TRBJ2-2,NA,TRBV11-2,NA,TGTGCCAGCAGCTTAGAAAGCGTTGCCCCCGGGGAGCTGTTTTTT,CASSLESVAPGELFF
TRBJ2-1,NA,TRBV3-1/TRBV3-2,NA,TGTGCCAGCAGCCAAGGGCTAGCAGAAACCTACAATGAGCAGTTCTTC,CASSQGLAETYNEQFF
TRBJ1-5,few,TRBV30,NA,TGTGCCTGGAGTGTTGGCCAGCCCCAGCATTTT,CAWSVGQPQHF
TRBJ1-5,NA,TRBV6-9,NA,TGTGCCAGCAGTTCGGGTGGAATGGACAATCAGCCCCAGCATTTT,CASSSGGMDNQPQHF
TRBJ2-2,NA,TRBV5-1,NA,TGCGCCAGCAGCCCCGGACTGCCCTTGGGACAGAACACCGGGGAGCTGTTTTTT,CASSPGLPLGQNTGELFF
TRBJ2-7,few,TRBV9,NA,TGTGCCAGCGGTTCTGCGTACGAGCAGTACTTC,CASGSAYEQYF
TRBJ1-2,NA,TRBV12-3/TRBV12-4,NA,TGTGCCAGCAGTCCCGACGGGGGATATGGCTACACCTTC,CASSPDGGYGYTF
TRBJ1-6,once,TRBV25-1,NA,TGTGCCAGCAGTGTCGTTAATTCACCCCTCCACTTT,CASSVVNSPLHF
TRBJ1-2,NA,TRBV14,NA,TGTGCCAGCAGCCTAGGATCGGGGTACGGCTACACCTTC,CASSLGSGYGYTF
TRBJ1-1,NA,TRBV2,NA,TGTGCCAGCCAGGGGTTCACTGAAGCTTTCTTT,CASQGFTEAFF
TRBJ2-1,NA,TRBV11-2,NA,TGTGCCAGCAGCTTAAATGTCGGTGAGCAGTTCTTC,CASSLNVGEQFF
TRBJ1-6,NA,TRBV28,TRBD1,TGTGCCAGCAGTCTATGGGACAGGGGACCCTATAATTCACCCCTCCACTTT,CASSLWDRGPYNSPLHF
TRBJ2-2,NA,TRBV2,NA,TGTGCCAGCAGGCCCATGGCGGGAGGGGAGCTGTTTTTT,CASRPMAGGELFF
TRBJ1-4,few,TRBV21-1,NA,TGTGCCAGCAGCAAAGGGGAAGGTAGGGGGTTCCGAGAAAAACTGTTTTTT,CASSKGEGRGFREKLFF
TRBJ2-5,NA,TRBV6-5,TRBD2,TGTGCCAGCAGTTTCGGGACTAGCGGGGGTGAGACCCAGTACTTC,CASSFGTSGGETQYF
TRBJ2-3,once,TRBV27,NA,TGTGCCAGCAGTTTAGAAGGGGGCACAGATACGCAGTATTTT,CASSLEGGTDTQYF
TRBJ2-1,NA,TRBV5-1,TRBD2,TGCGCCAGCAGCTTTGGGACTAGCGGGAGAGTGAACGAGCAGTTCTTC,CASSFGTSGRVNEQFF
TRBJ1-3,NA,TRBV19,NA,TGTGCCAGTAGTATGACAACTTACTCTGGAAACACCATATATTTT,CASSMTTYSGNTIYF
TRBJ1-3,few,TRBV30,NA,TGTGCCTGGAGGCCGAGGGGGTCTGGAAACACCATATATTTT,CAWRPRGSGNTIYF
TRBJ2-7,NA,TRBV28,NA,TGTGCCAGCAGCCCACTGGGAGTTTTCTACGAGCAGTACTTC,CASSPLGVFYEQYF
TRBJ2-1,NA,TRBV4-1,TRBD2,TGCGCCAGCAGCCAAGAGTCTAGCGGGGGGCCAGCGTCCTACAATGAGCAGTTCTTC,CASSQESSGGPASYNEQFF
TRBJ2-5,NA,TRBV5-1,TRBD2,TGCGCCAGCGGCGGGGGGGCCCGGGAGACCCAGTACTTC,CASGGGARETQYF
TRBJ1-2,once,TRBV28,NA,TGTGCCAGCAGATCAGGGGTTTCGATGCTTAACTATGGCTACACCTTC,CASRSGVSMLNYGYTF
TRBJ2-1,once,TRBV18,TRBD2,TGTGCCAGCTCACCACGTTTAGGCGGGGGGGCGTACAATGAGCAGTTCTTC,CASSPRLGGGAYNEQFF
TRBJ1-6,NA,TRBV6-1,TRBD1,TGTGCCAGCAGTGAAGGCAGGGGGAATAATTCACCCCTCCACTTT,CASSEGRGNNSPLHF
TRBJ2-5,NA,TRBV12-3/TRBV12-4,TRBD1,TGTGCCAGCAGTGGACAGGGGCGAGAGACCCAGTACTTC,CASSGQGRETQYF
TRBJ2-2,NA,TRBV5-1,NA,TGCGCCAGCAGCTTACCAGGGGCGAACACCGGGGAGCTGTTTTTT,CASSLPGANTGELFF
TRBJ1-1,NA,TRBV28,NA,TGTGCCAGCAGTTTTTCTCGGGACACCTCCTTT,CASSFSRDTSF